These 21 T cell receptor beta chains share one sample of origin, sequenced in a study of human T cells and chemical hapten exposure. Via MiXCR, TCRdb re-called the RACE reads, giving one row per CDR3 protein. Of roughly 180,000 distinct CDR3 sequences in the sample, about a fifth are singletons; the top ten hold under 7.5%. Noted time point: patch test 1, 2 weeks after DPC sensitization. Treatment here: therapeutic diphenylcyclopropenone sensitization with weekly scalp DPC. The sample was whole blood, taken in connection with sensitization to the hapten diphenylcyclopropenone (DPC). These TCRs come from a woman in her 50s with alopecia areata. Some clones in this sample may be carry-over from other donors' samples.

The sample holds many counts of this clonotype. The chain has TRBV2 and TRBJ1-5, with D unresolved. The V end was cut by 6 bases, the J end by 1 base, with 10 bases between. Germline V lookup: CDR1 SNHLY, CDR2 FYNNEI. This CDR3 contains 14 residues. CDR3 DNA sequence: TGTGCCAGCAGGCCGACGGTGAGCAATCAGCCCCAGCATTTT. It translates to CASRPTVSNQPQHF.

CDR3 coding DNA: TGTGCCAGCAAGAGGGCTAGCACAGATACGCAGTATTTT. This encodes CASKRASTDTQYF. The rearrangement links TRBV12-3 or TRBV12-4 to TRBJ2-3, with D perhaps TRBD2 (5 bases). Trimming shortened V by 7 bases and J by 0 bases, and 8 bases separated the two germline ends. The CDR3 has 13 amino acids.

The chain has TRBV7-2 and TRBJ2-1, with TRBD2 matching over 8 bases. This CDR3 comprises 15 residues. Per the germline V gene, CDR1 is SGHTA and CDR2 is FQGNSA. With V trimmed by 7 bases and J by 4 bases, 9 bases remained unmatched. The CDR3 DNA reads TGTGCCAGCACCCAGAGAGCGGGAGAATACAATGAGCAGTTCTTC. Its translation: CASTQRAGEYNEQFF.

This clonotype was seen many times. The J gene is TRBJ2-3, the V gene TRBV5-4, with TRBD2 identical over 9 bases. This CDR3 is 15 amino acids long. Trimming removed 2 bases from V and 1 base from J; junction bases left unmatched: 2. Per germline, CDR1 SGHNT and CDR2 YYREEE (reference sequence). The chain's CDR3 is CASSLAGGRTDTQYF. As DNA, the CDR3 is TGTGCCAGCAGCTTAGCGGGAGGACGCACAGATACGCAGTATTTT.

The chain couples TRBV20-1 to TRBJ2-7; 12 bases line up with TRBD2. Germline V gene lookup returns CDR1 DFQATT and CDR2 SNEGSKA (reference sequence). J was trimmed by 4 bases and V by 7 bases; bases with no gene match: 11. This CDR3 contains 15 residues. The CDR3 DNA follows: TGCAGTGTCGACTTGCCGGGACTAGCGGGTTACGAGCAGTACTTC. Protein product: CSVDLPGLAGYEQYF.

This clonotype was counted a few times. The rearrangement links TRBV29-1 to TRBJ2-3, with D uncertain. The CDR3 has 16 residues. CDR1 and CDR2 (germline): SQVTM, ANQGSEA. Trimming left V 1 base short and J 1 base short, with 15 bases between. CDR3 DNA: TGCAGCGTTGAAGGCCTGTCTCGGGTTCGCACAGATACGCAGTATTTT. Translation gives CSVEGLSRVRTDTQYF.

The genes are TRBV7-3 and TRBJ2-5; perhaps TRBD2 as D (7 bases). CDR1 SGHTA and CDR2 FQGTGA come from the germline V gene. Between the trimmed V and J ends, which lost 3 bases and 2 bases, there was a span of 10 bases. The CDR3 totals 14 residues. CDR3 coding DNA: TGTGCCAGCAGCTTGGGGGGGCTGCAAGAGACCCAGTACTTC. This gives the protein CASSLGGLQETQYF.

The J gene is TRBJ2-7, the V gene TRBV3-1; the match to TRBD1 covers 7 bases. The junction had 13 bases not matched to a gene; V was cut back by 3 bases and J by 2 bases. Germline values: CDR1 LGHDT, CDR2 YNNKEL (reference sequence). This CDR3 is 17 amino acids long. The CDR3 coding sequence is TGTGCCAGCAGCCAGGCATTTCCGACAGGGTCCCCCTACGAGCAGTACTTC. This codes for CASSQAFPTGSPYEQYF.

This clonotype came up many times. The rearrangement joins TRBV7-6 to TRBJ1-2; D remains ambiguous. The CDR3 sequence is 14 residues long. Trimming cost V 1 base and J 1 base, with 7 bases left between them. The V gene's germline CDR1 is SGHVS and CDR2 FNYEAQ. CDR3 sequence: CASSLEGFNYGYTF. The DNA of the CDR3 is TGTGCCAGCAGCTTAGAAGGATTTAACTATGGCTACACCTTC.

This clonotype was detected a few times. V gene TRBV29-1 combines with J gene TRBJ1-1, with 9 bases that match TRBD1. CDR3 length equals 13 residues. Trimming cost V 7 bases and J 1 base; bases outside gene matches: 4. Germline loops: CDR1 SQVTM, CDR2 ANQGSEA. The CDR3 is CSALTGGNTEAFF. The CDR3 DNA reads as TGCAGCGCTCTGACAGGGGGGAACACTGAAGCTTTCTTT.

J is TRBJ2-3 and V is TRBV28, with D possibly matching TRBD2 (6 bases). The CDR3 is 14 amino acids. From germline, CDR1 is MDHEN and CDR2 SYDVKM. Trimming took 7 bases from V and 0 from J, leaving 11 bases between them. The CDR3 loop is CASKEGRSTDTQYF. As DNA, the CDR3 is TGTGCCAGCAAGGAGGGGCGTAGCACAGATACGCAGTATTTT. Variable domain in full (rest from reference TRBV28 and TRBJ2-3): DVKVTQSSRYLVKRTGEKVFLECVQDMDHENMFWYRQDPGLGLRLIYFSYDVKMKEKGDIPEGYSVSREKKERFSLILESASTNQTSMYLCASKEGRSTDTQYFGPGTRLTVL.

The sample holds a few counts of this clonotype. The chain carries TRBV7-2 and TRBJ2-7; D could derive from TRBD1 or TRBD2 (5 bases each). Per the germline V gene, CDR1 is SGHTA and CDR2 is FQGNSA. The V gene lost 1 base and the J gene lost 4 bases, with 11 bases spanning the gap. The CDR3 has 14 residues. This CDR3 reads CASSLGPGRYEQYF. CDR3 nucleotides: TGTGCCAGCAGCTTAGGGCCGGGGCGGTACGAGCAGTACTTC.

The chain joins TRBV7-9 to TRBJ2-5, with D possibly being TRBD2 (5 bases). Looked up from germline, CDR1 is SEHNR and CDR2 is FQNEAQ (reference sequence). This CDR3 comprises 17 residues. V shed 1 base and J shed 4 bases, with 19 bases lying between them. The CDR3 region has the DNA TGTGCCAGCAGCTTAGACGTGTCGGGAAAGAATAGAGAGACCCAGTACTTC. Residues: CASSLDVSGKNRETQYF. Together with reference TRBV7-9 and TRBJ2-5, the CDR3 gives the full variable domain: DTGVSQNPRHKITKRGQNVTFRCDPISEHNRLYWYRQTLGQGPEFLTYFQNEAQLEKSRLLSDRFSAERPKGSFSTLEIQRTEQGDSAMYLCASSLDVSGKNRETQYFGPGTRLLVL.

This clonotype showed up just a few times. The genes are TRBV5-1 and TRBJ2-3, with 10 bases lining up with TRBD2. Trimming removed 6 bases from V and 2 bases from J; junction bases left unmatched: 3. This CDR3 region has 14 residues. CDR1 SGHRS and CDR2 YFSETQ come from the germline V gene. CDR3 protein: CASKLAGYTDTQYF. The CDR3, as DNA: TGCGCCAGCAAACTAGCGGGGTACACAGATACGCAGTATTTT. Full variable domain (remainder filled in from reference TRBV5-1 and TRBJ2-3): KAGVTQTPRYLIKTRGQQVTLSCSPISGHRSVSWYQQTPGQGLQFLFEYFSETQRNKGNFPGRFSGRQFSNSRSEMNVSTLELGDSALYLCASKLAGYTDTQYFGPGTRLTVL.

The chain carries TRBV6-6 and TRBJ2-1; unclear D gene. The CDR3 is 11 residues long. Germline assignment: CDR1 MNHNY and CDR2 SVGAGI (reference sequence). V dropped 1 base and J dropped 9 bases, with 4 bases sitting between them. The CDR3 loop is CASSYWAEQFF. The CDR3 DNA follows: TGTGCCAGCAGTTACTGGGCTGAGCAGTTCTTC.

V gene TRBV5-1 combines with J gene TRBJ2-3; 7 positions agree with TRBD2. The CDR3 sequence is 15 residues long. The ends lost 5 bases at V and 6 bases at J; junction bases unmatched: 12. Germline loops: CDR1 SGHRS, CDR2 YFSETQ. CDR3 bases: TGCGCCAGCAGTGGGGAGGGGCGGCCGCTGGATACGCAGTATTTT. This encodes CASSGEGRPLDTQYF.

The chain couples TRBV4-2 to TRBJ2-7, with D possibly TRBD2 on 6 matching bases. Trimming stripped 0 bases from V and 1 base from J, with 10 bases between. CDR1 and CDR2 (germline): LGHNA, YNFKEQ. The CDR3 totals 15 residues. The CDR3 is CASSQEWTISYEQYF. The CDR3 coding sequence is TGTGCCAGCAGCCAAGAATGGACTATATCCTACGAGCAGTACTTC.

In regard to this clonotype: Just one base apart from a much larger clone, this may be a read error. The CDR3 DNA is TGCAGTGGGGGCAGGGCAGGGTTAGCTAACTATGGCTACACCTTC. Amino acids: CSGGRAGLANYGYTF. This sequence joins TRBV20-1 and TRBJ1-2, with D possibly matching TRBD1 (5 bases). Germline lookup yields CDR1 DFQATT and CDR2 SNEGSKA (reference sequence). The CDR3 spans 15 residues. Trimming removed 7 bases at V and 0 bases at J, with 18 bases between.

V is TRBV20-1 and J is TRBJ2-3; 12 nucleotides align to TRBD2. CDR3 length equals 13 residues. V lost 6 bases, J lost 3 bases, and 1 base stayed unmatched. CDR1 and CDR2 from the germline V gene are DFQATT and SNEGSKA (reference sequence). The CDR3 is CSAGTSGTDTQYF. Written as DNA, the CDR3 is TGCAGTGCCGGGACTAGCGGGACAGATACGCAGTATTTT.

This clonotype was counted a few times. The chain joins TRBV21-1 to TRBJ2-2; the table's D call, TRBD2, has no DNA check behind it. TRBV21-1 is noted as a pseudogene. This CDR3 region has 20 residues. The chain's CDR3 is CASSSSGTSGSIEVAGELFF. CDR3 DNA: TGTGCCAGCAGCAGTTCCGGGACTAGCGGGAGTATCGAGGTGGCCGGGGAGCTGTTTTTT.

This clonotype was seen a handful of times. This rearrangement joins TRBV7-9 to TRBJ1-5; D remains unclear. Germline CDR1 reads SEHNR; CDR2 reads FQNEAQ (reference sequence). The CDR3 sequence is 15 residues long. Trimming removed 5 bases from V and 5 bases from J, with 16 bases in between. CDR3 nucleotides: TGTGCCAGCAGCCGCTCTTTGGACCGAGATCAGCCCCAGCATTTT. This codes for CASSRSLDRDQPQHF.